This T cell receptor (beta chain) is drawn from a study of cytomegalovirus exposure and HLA in healthy donors. Points from the study as a whole: Sequencing depth roughly uniform across donors was assumed in presence/absence analyses.

In the PCR, 60 Vbeta and 13 Jbeta primers were used. Profiling relied on immunoSEQ multiplex PCR, and the TCRdb table lists in-frame clones only, not all of them. The sample yields about 40,000 clones, about nine tenths seen once. Between the trimmed V and J ends, which lost 0 bases and 4 bases, there was a span of 10 bases. The CDR3 loop spans 14 amino acids. Germline CDR1 reads SGHNT; CDR2 reads YYREEE (reference sequence). Concerning this clone: Its antigen remains unknown.

The TCR was taken from a woman aged 40 to 50 in good health and CMV-seropositive. Sample: PBMCs. This chain uses TRBV5-4 with TRBJ1-1; D is undetermined. CDR3 nucleotides: TGTGCCAGCAGCTTGGGCCAACCGGTCACTGAAGCTTTCTTT. Translation: CASSLGQPVTEAFF.